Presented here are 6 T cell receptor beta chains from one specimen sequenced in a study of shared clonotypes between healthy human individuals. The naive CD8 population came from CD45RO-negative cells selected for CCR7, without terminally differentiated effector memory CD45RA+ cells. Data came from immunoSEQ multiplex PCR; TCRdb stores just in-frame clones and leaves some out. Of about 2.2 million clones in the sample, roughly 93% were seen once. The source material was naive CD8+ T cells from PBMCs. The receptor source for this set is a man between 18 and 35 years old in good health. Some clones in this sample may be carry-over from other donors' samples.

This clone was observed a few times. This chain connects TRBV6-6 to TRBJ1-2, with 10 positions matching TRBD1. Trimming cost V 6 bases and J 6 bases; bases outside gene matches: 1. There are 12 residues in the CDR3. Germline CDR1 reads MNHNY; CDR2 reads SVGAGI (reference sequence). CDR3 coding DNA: TGTGCCAGCAGCGGGACAGGGGATGGCTACACCTTC. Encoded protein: CASSGTGDGYTF.

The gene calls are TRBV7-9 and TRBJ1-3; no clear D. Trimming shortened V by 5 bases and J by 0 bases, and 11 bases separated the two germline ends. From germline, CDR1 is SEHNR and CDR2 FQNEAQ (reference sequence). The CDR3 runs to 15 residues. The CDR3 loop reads CASSPPGFSGNTIYF. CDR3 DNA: TGTGCCAGCAGCCCGCCGGGGTTCTCTGGAAACACCATATATTTT.

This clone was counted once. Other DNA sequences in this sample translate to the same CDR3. The CDR3 loop reads CASSPLAGVGETQYF. The CDR3 nucleotides are TGTGCCAGTAGTCCACTAGCGGGAGTGGGTGAGACCCAGTACTTC. The J gene is TRBJ2-5, the V gene TRBV19; 11 bases map to TRBD2. The CDR3 totals 15 residues. Germline assignment: CDR1 LNHDA and CDR2 SQIVND (reference sequence). The V and J ends lost 5 bases and 5 bases, in that order; junction bases with no gene match: 7. Drawing the rest from reference TRBV19 and TRBJ2-5, the complete variable domain is DGGITQSPKYLFRKEGQNVTLSCEQNLNHDAMYWYRQDPGQGLRLIYYSQIVNDFQKGDIAEGYSVSREKKESFPLTVTSAQKNPTAFYLCASSPLAGVGETQYFGPGTRLLVL.

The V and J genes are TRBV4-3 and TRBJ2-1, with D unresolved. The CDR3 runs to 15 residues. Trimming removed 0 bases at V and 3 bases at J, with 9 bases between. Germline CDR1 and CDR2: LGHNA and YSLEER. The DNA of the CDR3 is TGCGCCAGCAGCCAAGATACGTCAGGCTACAATGAGCAGTTCTTC. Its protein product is CASSQDTSGYNEQFF.

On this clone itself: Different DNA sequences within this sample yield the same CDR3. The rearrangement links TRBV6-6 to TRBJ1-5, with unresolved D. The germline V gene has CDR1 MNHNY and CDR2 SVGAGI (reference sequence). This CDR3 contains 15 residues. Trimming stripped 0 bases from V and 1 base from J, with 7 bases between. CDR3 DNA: TGTGCCAGCAGTTACTCGGACGGAAGCAATCAGCCCCAGCATTTT. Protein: CASSYSDGSNQPQHF.

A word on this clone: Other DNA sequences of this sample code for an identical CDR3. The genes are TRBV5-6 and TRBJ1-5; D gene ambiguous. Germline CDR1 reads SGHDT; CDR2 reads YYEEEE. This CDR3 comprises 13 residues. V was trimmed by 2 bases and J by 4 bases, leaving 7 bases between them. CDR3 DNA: TGTGCCAGCAGCTTCGGGGAAAATCAGCCCCAGCATTTT. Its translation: CASSFGENQPQHF. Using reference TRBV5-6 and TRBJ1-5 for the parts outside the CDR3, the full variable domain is DAGVTQSPTHLIKTRGQQVTLRCSPKSGHDTVSWYQQALGQGPQFIFQYYEEEERQRGNFPDRFSGHQFPNYSSELNVNALLLGDSALYLCASSFGENQPQHFGDGTRLSIL.